The 20 T cell receptor beta chains in this list originate from one sample, sequenced in a study of blood T cells in healthy people across ages. The authors ran a second PCR of about 6 to 12 cycles using a sample-barcoded 5' primer and a J-beta primer mix. TCRdb itself ran the 5' RACE reads through MiXCR, one entry per CDR3 protein. The sample holds about 780,000 distinct CDR3 sequences, 62% seen once. The sequenced sample was blood. These TCRs come from a young man in good health.

Only a few counts were recorded for this clonotype. The CDR3 bases are TGTGCCACCAGCAGAGGCGGGAGAAAGGAGACCCAGTACTTC. Amino acids: CATSRGGRKETQYF. The chain is built from TRBV15 and TRBJ2-5, with 7 bases lining up with TRBD2. In germline, CDR1 is LNHNV, CDR2 YYDKDF (reference sequence). The V gene end was trimmed by 1 base and the J gene end by 5 bases; junction bases not matched to a gene: 4. The CDR3 runs 14 residues.

The chain recombines TRBV12-5 with TRBJ2-1; possible D gene TRBD2, 6 bases. V was trimmed by 6 bases and J by 10 bases, leaving 10 bases between them. The CDR3 contains 11 residues. The germline CDR1 and CDR2 sequences are LGHNT and FRNRAP. The CDR3 loop reads CASGGGGEQFF. In DNA form, the CDR3 reads TGTGCTAGTGGGGGAGGAGGGGAGCAGTTCTTC.

This chain links TRBV7-2 with TRBJ2-2; D assignment may be TRBD1 or TRBD2 (6 bases each). Trimming shortened V by 4 bases and J by 5 bases, and 14 bases separated the two germline ends. The CDR3 is 15 residues long. In germline, CDR1 is SGHTA, CDR2 FQGNSA. The CDR3 region has the DNA TGTGCCAGCAGCTCCACCGGGGGCGCTACCGGGGAGCTGTTTTTT. Protein: CASSSTGGATGELFF.

This clonotype has a handful of counts. J is TRBJ1-5 and V is TRBV4-2; D perhaps matches TRBD1 (6 bases). Germline assignment: CDR1 LGHNA and CDR2 YNFKEQ. The V and J ends lost 1 base and 4 bases respectively, with 11 bases between them. CDR3 length: 15 amino acids. For the CDR3, the DNA is TGTGCCAGCAGCCAAGGGGACACCAAGAATCAGCCCCAGCATTTT. It translates to CASSQGDTKNQPQHF.

This clonotype was recorded only once. The V call is TRBV5-1, the J call TRBJ2-1; TRBD1 matches 7 bases. The germline V gene encodes CDR1 SGHRS and CDR2 YFSETQ. With V trimmed by 0 bases and J by 5 bases, 8 bases remained unmatched. The CDR3 consists of 16 residues. The CDR3 nucleotides are TGCGCCAGCAGCTTGGCCCCAGGGACAGTTAACAATGAGCAGTTCTTC. Encoded protein: CASSLAPGTVNNEQFF.

This clonotype appeared a few times. The chain recombines TRBV7-2 with TRBJ2-7; 9 bases fit TRBD2. CDR1 is SGHTA and CDR2 is FQGNSA in the germline V gene. Trimming took 1 base from V and 4 from J; bases not matched to a gene: 11. The CDR3 runs 17 residues. CDR3 nucleotides: TGTGCCAGCAGCTTAGGGGGGGGTCTAGCGGGGAGTTACGAGCAGTACTTC. It yields the protein CASSLGGGLAGSYEQYF.

The CDR3 sequence: CASSDKGGEQYF. The CDR3 DNA is TGTGCCAGCAGTGATAAGGGTGGCGAGCAGTACTTC. This chain links TRBV2 with TRBJ2-7, with D unresolved. V was pared by 3 bases and J by 6 bases, with 9 bases between. CDR3 length equals 12 residues. Germline V gives CDR1 SNHLY, CDR2 FYNNEI.

The chain is built from TRBV7-2 and TRBJ2-3, with TRBD2 identical over 8 bases. The length of the CDR3 is 17 residues. V lost 2 bases to trimming and J lost 0 bases; unmatched junction nucleotides: 7. Germline CDR1 is SGHTA and CDR2 is FQGNSA. CDR3 loop: CASSLSGLAGSTDTQYF. CDR3 DNA sequence: TGTGCCAGCAGCTTATCTGGGCTAGCGGGCAGCACAGATACGCAGTATTTT.

The J gene is TRBJ1-4, the V gene TRBV7-9; weak D call: TRBD1 (6 bases). V was shortened by 5 bases and J by 8 bases, with 18 bases between the two germline ends. Germline CDR1 and CDR2: SEHNR and FQNEAQ (reference sequence). CDR3 size: 15 residues. CDR3 bases: TGTGCCAGCAGCCTAGAGACAGGCCCTTACGAAAAACTGTTTTTT. Amino acids: CASSLETGPYEKLFF.

The genes are TRBV27 and TRBJ2-1; D is ambiguous. In germline, CDR1 is MNHEY, CDR2 SMNVEV (reference sequence). V was pared by 6 bases and J by 1 base, with 10 bases between. This CDR3 comprises 14 residues. The chain's CDR3 is CASRVGSSYNEQFF. DNA for the CDR3: TGTGCCAGCAGGGTGGGCAGTTCCTACAATGAGCAGTTCTTC.

The chain couples TRBV13 to TRBJ2-7; 9 bases are a match to TRBD1. CDR3 length: 16 amino acids. Germline CDR1 PRHDT, CDR2 FYEKMQ (reference sequence). V was clipped by 5 bases and J by 4 bases; unmatched bases: 12. For the CDR3, the DNA is TGTGCCAGCAGCCGTCATGGGACAGGGCAGGTGTACGAGCAGTACTTC. Translating gives CASSRHGTGQVYEQYF.

The V call is TRBV30, the J call TRBJ2-1; the D is unclear. The CDR3 has 13 amino acids. In germline, CDR1 is GTSNPN, CDR2 SVGIG (reference sequence). V was shortened by 0 bases and J by 6 bases, with 9 bases between the two germline ends. CDR3 in amino acids: CAWSVLSSNEQFF. The CDR3 region has the DNA TGTGCCTGGAGTGTATTGTCGAGCAATGAGCAGTTCTTC.

The chain employs TRBV6-5 and TRBJ1-5, with 8 bases aligning to TRBD1. Per germline, CDR1 MNHEY and CDR2 SVGAGI. The junction had 7 bases not matched to a gene; V was cut back by 0 bases and J by 6 bases. The CDR3 covers 16 residues. In nucleotides, the CDR3 is TGTGCCAGCAGTTACTCGGCACCGACAGGGGCTCAGCCCCAGCATTTT. Protein sequence: CASSYSAPTGAQPQHF.

The chain uses TRBV24-1 and TRBJ2-1; tentative D call: TRBD2 (6 bases). The DNA end favors TRBJ2-7, so the J call may be wrong. Germline CDR1 and CDR2: KGHDR and SFDVKD. The CDR3 is 16 residues long. The CDR3 loop reads CATSGPRDSGGNEQYF. CDR3 coding DNA: TGTGCCACCAGTGGGCCTCGGGACTCCGGAGGGAATGAGCAGTACTTC.

The chain uses TRBV28 and TRBJ1-5, with D perhaps matching TRBD1 (5 bases). The V end lost 6 bases, the J end lost 0 bases, and 21 bases lay between the germline ends. This CDR3 is built from 18 residues. Germline-derived CDR1 and CDR2 are MDHEN and SYDVKM. In nucleotides, the CDR3 is TGTGCCAGCAGGAGAACCAGGGATGTCCTATATAGCAATCAGCCCCAGCATTTT. It codes for CASRRTRDVLYSNQPQHF.

This clonotype has only a few counts. J is TRBJ2-5 and V is TRBV20-1; 7 nucleotides match TRBD1. Germline values: CDR1 DFQATT, CDR2 SNEGSKA (reference sequence). V trimming: 2 bases; J trimming: 2 bases; junction bases outside the gene matches: 8. This CDR3 comprises 15 residues. Here the CDR3 DNA reads TGCAGTGCTAGACGTCCCACAGGGGTACAAGAGACCCAGTACTTC. Residues: CSARRPTGVQETQYF.

This rearrangement joins TRBV4-2 to TRBJ1-2; 8 bases are a match to TRBD1. The V segment lost 5 bases and the J segment 7 bases; nucleotides outside the gene matches: 12. The CDR3 totals 15 residues. Germline CDR1 is LGHNA and CDR2 is YNFKEQ. The chain's CDR3 is CASSSTVQGVSGYTF. The CDR3 DNA follows: TGTGCCAGCAGCTCAACCGTACAGGGGGTTTCTGGCTACACCTTC.

V usage is TRBV11-2 and J usage is TRBJ2-5; TRBD2 agrees at 10 bases. J was trimmed by 11 bases and V by 0 bases; bases with no gene match: 6. Germline lookup yields CDR1 SGHAT and CDR2 FQNNGV. The CDR3 consists of 14 residues. CDR3: CASSLEWLAGEQYF. The CDR3 nucleotides are TGTGCCAGCAGCTTAGAATGGCTAGCGGGGGAGCAGTACTTC.

This clonotype has only a few counts. The rearrangement joins TRBV10-3 to TRBJ2-3; either TRBD1 or TRBD2 may supply D (5 bases each). Trimming pared 6 bases from V and 0 bases from J, leaving 16 bases between. Germline CDR1 ENHRY, CDR2 SYGVKD. The CDR3 contains 16 residues. The CDR3 bases are TGTGCCATCAGCCAAGAGGGACGTATAAGCACAGATACGCAGTATTTT. The encoded protein is CAISQEGRISTDTQYF.

The chain couples TRBV20-1 to TRBJ2-5; 9 nucleotides align to TRBD1. The J call may not be correct, given that the DNA end is closer to TRBJ2-7. Germline values: CDR1 DFQATT, CDR2 SNEGSKA (reference sequence). The CDR3 length is 14 residues. The CDR3 DNA reads as TGCAGTGCTAGAACCGGGACAGGGTCCTACGAGCAGTACTTC. This sequence encodes CSARTGTGSYEQYF.